The 27 T cell receptor beta chains below come from one sample, sequenced in a study of blood T cell repertoires in COVID-19. Using immunoSEQ multiplex PCR, the repertoire was profiled, and TCRdb retains in-frame clones only, with some absent. The data contain a few hundred thousand clones, roughly 84% of them singletons. Sample: PBMCs or T cells enriched from blood (not recorded which). These receptors originate from a woman aged 18-29 years who had been exposed to COVID-19.

This clone was detected only once. The chain has TRBV5-1 and TRBJ2-3, with 10 bases identical to TRBD2. CDR3 length equals 16 residues. Germline-derived CDR1 and CDR2 are SGHRS and YFSETQ. V gave up 5 bases and J gave up 6 bases; unmatched junction bases: 12. The CDR3 loop reads CASRTGLAAVSDTQYF. DNA for the CDR3: TGCGCCAGCAGGACCGGACTAGCGGCTGTGTCCGATACGCAGTATTTT.

This chain joins TRBV24-1 and TRBJ2-7; 9 bases map to TRBD1. V gave up 2 bases and J gave up 2 bases; unmatched junction bases: 9. Germline CDR1 reads KGHDR; CDR2 reads SFDVKD. This CDR3 region has 17 residues. The CDR3 loop is CATSDSTPGQGPYEQYF. The CDR3, as DNA: TGTGCCACCAGTGATTCCACGCCCGGACAGGGGCCCTACGAGCAGTACTTC.

This clone has a single count. The rearrangement links TRBV18 to TRBJ2-7; D gene uncertain. Trimming took off 3 bases at V and 4 bases at J, with 7 bases between the two ends. Germline assignment: CDR1 KGHSH and CDR2 LQKENI. CDR3 size: 12 residues. Written as DNA, the CDR3 is TGTGCCAGCTCACCTACAGATTACGAGCAGTACTTC. It encodes CASSPTDYEQYF.

The chain links TRBV5-1 to TRBJ2-1; D might be TRBD2 (6 bases). The germline V gene encodes CDR1 SGHRS and CDR2 YFSETQ. The CDR3 length is 15 residues. The V end was cut by 2 bases, the J end by 0 bases, with 9 bases between. CDR3 residues: CASSFTGDSYNEQFF. The DNA of the CDR3 is TGCGCCAGCAGCTTCACGGGAGACTCCTACAATGAGCAGTTCTTC.

This clone was recorded only once. The CDR3 DNA reads TGTGCCAGCAGCGTAGGCGAGGCTCACTACAATGAGCAGTTCTTC. Protein: CASSVGEAHYNEQFF. The chain couples TRBV9 to TRBJ2-1; the D is unclear. This CDR3 has 15 residues. The germline gives CDR1 SGDLS, CDR2 YYNGEE. Between the trimmed V and J ends, which lost 0 bases and 3 bases, there was a span of 10 bases. The whole variable domain, filled in from reference TRBV9 and TRBJ2-1, reads DSGVTQTPKHLITATGQRVTLRCSPRSGDLSVYWYQQSLDQGLQFLIQYYNGEERAKGNILERFSAQQFPDLHSELNLSSLELGDSALYFCASSVGEAHYNEQFFGPGTRLTVL.

The chain is built from TRBV7-8 and TRBJ1-1, with D possibly TRBD1 on 6 matching bases. CDR3 length: 15 amino acids. Germline CDR1 is SGHVS and CDR2 is FQNEAQ. Trimming cost V 1 base and J 1 base, with 10 bases left between them. The CDR3: CASSLEGGKNTEAFF. CDR3 in DNA: TGTGCCAGCAGCTTAGAGGGGGGGAAGAACACTGAAGCTTTCTTT.

V usage is TRBV5-1 and J usage is TRBJ1-1, with D perhaps matching TRBD1 (5 bases). Germline V gene data show CDR1 as SGHRS and CDR2 as YFSETQ. V shed 3 bases and J shed 3 bases, with 9 bases lying between them. There are 13 residues in the CDR3. The CDR3 sequence is CASSWRGDTEAFF. CDR3 nucleotide sequence: TGCGCCAGCAGCTGGAGGGGAGACACTGAAGCTTTCTTT.

This clone occurred a few times. The chain has TRBV7-2 and TRBJ1-2; possibly TRBD1 for D (5 bases). CDR1 is SGHTA and CDR2 is FQGNSA in the germline V gene. This CDR3 region has 14 residues. The V and J ends lost 6 bases and 1 base respectively, with 12 bases between them. The DNA for the CDR3 is TGTGCCAGCAGATCGGGGGGGTATAACTATGGCTACACCTTC. Translating it yields CASRSGGYNYGYTF.

J is TRBJ2-7 and V is TRBV7-3; 10 bases are shared with TRBD1. Germline CDR1 SGHTA, CDR2 FQGTGA. This CDR3 contains 15 residues. The V segment lost 5 bases and the J segment 4 bases; nucleotides outside the gene matches: 8. As DNA, the CDR3 is TGTGCCAGCAGCCCGTGGACAGGGGGTCGGTACGAGCAGTACTTC. Translation gives CASSPWTGGRYEQYF.

The chain links TRBV28 to TRBJ2-3; the match to TRBD1 covers 12 bases. This CDR3 contains 15 residues. From germline, CDR1 is MDHEN and CDR2 SYDVKM. The V gene end was trimmed by 10 bases and the J gene end by 4 bases; junction bases not matched to a gene: 9. The CDR3 DNA is TGTGCCATCCGATGGGGACAGGGGGCCTCAGATACGCAGTATTTT. The encoded protein is CAIRWGQGASDTQYF.

The J gene is TRBJ2-2, the V gene TRBV6-5; 7 bases line up with TRBD1. V was pared by 8 bases and J by 5 bases, with 8 bases of the junction left unmatched. CDR3 length: 14 amino acids. CDR1 is MNHEY, CDR2 SVGAGI, per germline. The CDR3 DNA reads as TGTGCCAGCGGAGACAGGGCGTGGACCGGGGAGCTGTTTTTT. It codes for CASGDRAWTGELFF.

V is TRBV9 and J is TRBJ1-5; D unclear. The V gene's germline CDR1 is SGDLS and CDR2 YYNGEE. Trimming left V 4 bases short and J 0 bases short, with 8 bases between. This CDR3 has 14 residues. The DNA for the CDR3 is TGTGCCAGCAGCCCCGGTGATAGCAATCAGCCCCAGCATTTT. It encodes CASSPGDSNQPQHF.

The chain couples TRBV2 to TRBJ1-5; 9 bases align to TRBD1. Per the germline V gene, CDR1 is SNHLY and CDR2 is FYNNEI. Trimming took 7 bases from V and 4 from J; bases not matched to a gene: 14. The CDR3 spans 17 residues. The CDR3 DNA is TGTGCCAGCATGCCGGGACAGGGTCTTGCGGGAAATCAGCCCCAGCATTTT. As protein: CASMPGQGLAGNQPQHF.

The CDR3 sequence: CAWSVMDRGHPAFF. CDR3 nucleotide sequence: TGTGCCTGGAGTGTCATGGACAGGGGGCATCCAGCTTTCTTT. The chain joins TRBV30 to TRBJ1-1, with 11 bases lining up with TRBD1. This CDR3 spans 14 amino acids. The germline V gene encodes CDR1 GTSNPN and CDR2 SVGIG (reference sequence). V lost 0 bases, J lost 10 bases, and 7 bases stayed unmatched.

This sequence joins TRBV15 and TRBJ2-5, with TRBD2 identical over 8 bases. The CDR3 extends over 16 amino acids. V shed 1 base, J shed 5 bases, and the junction held 9 bases outside the gene matches. From germline, CDR1 is LNHNV and CDR2 YYDKDF (reference sequence). CDR3 loop: CATSRVTGTRGETQYF. CDR3 DNA: TGTGCCACCAGCAGAGTGACCGGGACTAGAGGCGAGACCCAGTACTTC.

V gene TRBV4-1 combines with J gene TRBJ2-7; TRBD2 matches 12 bases. V gave up 0 bases and J gave up 7 bases; unmatched junction bases: 10. The CDR3 consists of 17 residues. Germline CDR1 reads MGHRA; CDR2 reads YSYEKL. The DNA for the CDR3 is TGCGCCAGCAGCCAAGAAACTAGCGGGGGGCCTCCTCGGGAGCAGTACTTC. It yields the protein CASSQETSGGPPREQYF.

The chain joins TRBV6-1 to TRBJ2-7; 7 bases agree with TRBD1. Germline CDR1 is MNHNS and CDR2 is SASEGT. With V trimmed by 1 base and J by 7 bases, 25 bases remained unmatched. The CDR3 is 20 residues long. The CDR3 region has the DNA TGTGCCAGCAGTGAAGAGGGGGTCAGGGGGTTGATCCTGCCTACCTCTGAGCAGTACTTC. This sequence encodes CASSEEGVRGLILPTSEQYF.

The J gene is TRBJ1-5, the V gene TRBV7-8; TRBD1 matches 8 bases. CDR3 length: 14 amino acids. The ends lost 5 bases at V and 3 bases at J; junction bases unmatched: 3. CDR1 and CDR2 (germline): SGHVS, FQNEAQ. The CDR3 reads CASSQDRVNQPQHF. Written as DNA, the CDR3 is TGTGCCAGCAGCCAGGACAGGGTCAATCAGCCCCAGCATTTT.

The chain employs TRBV7-9 and TRBJ1-4; D is uncertain. With 6 bases removed from V and 6 bases from J, the gap between germline ends came to 17 bases. The CDR3 runs 15 residues. The germline V gene has CDR1 SEHNR and CDR2 FQNEAQ (reference sequence). The CDR3 protein is CASSVPAGLHEKLFF. The CDR3 DNA reads TGTGCCAGCAGTGTGCCTGCGGGGTTGCATGAAAAACTGTTTTTT.

The chain combines TRBV7-6 with TRBJ1-5, with D uncertain. The CDR3 extends over 14 amino acids. Deletions cut 1 base from V and 4 bases from J, with 8 bases between. Germline CDR1 SGHVS, CDR2 FNYEAQ. CDR3 nucleotides: TGTGCCAGCAGCTTAGGGGGAGGGAATCAGCCCCAGCATTTT. Translated: CASSLGGGNQPQHF.

The chain links TRBV10-3 to TRBJ2-5; TRBD2 is a possible D gene (5 bases). CDR1 is ENHRY, CDR2 SYGVKD, per germline. V gave up 5 bases and J gave up 4 bases, with 8 bases separating them. The CDR3 loop spans 12 amino acids. The CDR3 reads CAISRGGETQYF. The CDR3 nucleotides are TGTGCCATCAGTCGAGGAGGAGAGACCCAGTACTTC.

The rearrangement uses TRBV27 and TRBJ1-4, with TRBD1 matching over 7 bases. The CDR3 covers 14 residues. CDR1 is MNHEY, CDR2 SMNVEV, per germline (reference sequence). The V segment lost 5 bases and the J segment 3 bases; nucleotides outside the gene matches: 3. The CDR3, as DNA: TGTGCCAGCAGTAAGGGGGCGTCTAATGAAAAACTGTTTTTT. It yields the protein CASSKGASNEKLFF.

The J gene is TRBJ2-4, the V gene TRBV13; the D gene is possibly TRBD1 (6 bases). Germline-derived CDR1 and CDR2 are PRHDT and FYEKMQ (reference sequence). Trimming took off 4 bases at V and 0 bases at J, with 10 bases between the two ends. The CDR3 sequence is 15 residues long. CDR3 residues: CASSSGQLAKNIQYF. For the CDR3, the DNA is TGTGCCAGCAGCTCAGGACAGCTAGCCAAAAACATTCAGTACTTC.

The chain joins TRBV6-5 to TRBJ1-1, with D tentatively TRBD1 (6 bases). Germline V gene sequence: CDR1 MNHEY, CDR2 SVGAGI. V was clipped by 4 bases and J by 4 bases, with 10 bases between them. This CDR3 is 13 amino acids long. CDR3 residues: CASSSRRGTEAFF. The CDR3 nucleotides read TGTGCCAGCAGTTCCCGCAGGGGCACTGAAGCTTTCTTT.

The rearrangement links TRBV4-3 to TRBJ1-5; tentatively, D is TRBD1 (5 bases). The CDR3 runs 16 residues. Germline V gene data show CDR1 as LGHNA and CDR2 as YSLEER. The V and J ends lost 1 base and 0 bases respectively, with 10 bases between them. The CDR3 spells CASSQVRQPSNQPQHF. The CDR3 DNA sequence: TGCGCCAGCAGCCAAGTGAGACAGCCTAGCAATCAGCCCCAGCATTTT.

The chain uses TRBV7-3 and TRBJ2-1; 8 bases are a match to TRBD2. This CDR3 spans 14 amino acids. J lost 3 bases, V lost 4 bases, and 2 bases had no gene match. From germline, CDR1 is SGHTA and CDR2 FQGTGA. CDR3 loop: CASSSGGLYNEQFF. The CDR3 bases are TGTGCCAGCAGCTCGGGGGGGCTCTACAATGAGCAGTTCTTC. The entire variable domain, with the rest obtained from reference TRBV7-3 and TRBJ2-1, is as follows: GAGVSQTPSNKVTEKGKYVELRCDPISGHTALYWYRQSLGQGPEFLIYFQGTGAADDSGLPNDRFFAVRPEGSVSTLKIQRTERGDSAVYLCASSSGGLYNEQFFGPGTRLTVL.

This chain's CDR3 is CATSDFRGNEQYF. The CDR3, as DNA: TGTGCCACCAGTGATTTTAGGGGCAACGAGCAGTACTTC. V and J are TRBV24-1 and TRBJ2-7; D may be TRBD1 (5 bases). Germline lookup yields CDR1 KGHDR and CDR2 SFDVKD. V was shortened by 1 base and J by 5 bases, with 8 bases between the two germline ends. This CDR3 contains 13 residues.